A selection of T cell receptor beta chains follows, all from one sample in a study of blood T cell repertoires in COVID-19. Repertoires were generated with immunoSEQ multiplex PCR, while TCRdb's copy carries only in-frame clones and drops some. The sample shows tens of thousands of clones, 55% to 80% of them seen only once. Sequencing used peripheral blood. The receptors shown here come from a woman aged 70-85 years with COVID-19, enrolled during active disease. CDR3s include the opening cysteine and the closing phenylalanine or tryptophan. A D gene is named only where the DNA matches it firmly. Size is omitted from some rows. Given values are once, few, many or a class for expanded clones.

V: TRBV4-1
D: TRBD1
size: -
J: TRBJ2-3
DNA: TGCGCCAGCAGCCAAGATGGGACAGGGACCACAGATACGCAGTATTTT
CDR3: CASSQDGTGTTDTQYF

V: TRBV6-1
D: TRBD1
size: -
J: TRBJ2-7
DNA: TGTGCCAGCAGTGGCAGAGGGGGCCGGTCCTTCTACGAGCAGTACTTC
CDR3: CASSGRGGRSFYEQYF

V: TRBV19
D: TRBD2
size: -
J: TRBJ2-1
DNA: TGTGCCAGTAGTGGGACTAGCAGGCGAAACACCTACAATGAGCAGTTCTTC
CDR3: CASSGTSRRNTYNEQFF

V: TRBV3-1/TRBV3-2
D: -
size: few
J: TRBJ2-2
DNA: TGTGCCAGCAGCCTAGCGGAGGTAGACACCGGGGAGCTGTTTTTT
CDR3: CASSLAEVDTGELFF

V: TRBV27
D: -
size: -
J: TRBJ1-2
DNA: TGTGCCAGCAGTTTACAGGGAAGATTTAACTATGGCTACACCTTC
CDR3: CASSLQGRFNYGYTF

V: TRBV19
D: -
size: -
J: TRBJ1-1
DNA: TGTGCCACCCCAAGGGGGGGATTGAACACTGAAGCTTTCTTT
CDR3: CATPRGGLNTEAFF

V: TRBV4-3
D: -
size: few
J: TRBJ2-2
DNA: TGCGCCAGCAGCCTAACAGGGACCACCGGGGAGCTGTTTTTT
CDR3: CASSLTGTTGELFF

V: TRBV6-5
D: TRBD2
size: medium-sized
J: TRBJ2-3
DNA: TGTGCCAGCAGCTTCGAAGCGGGAACGCAGTATTTT
CDR3: CASSFEAGTQYF

V: TRBV4-3
D: TRBD1
size: few
J: TRBJ1-5
DNA: TGCGCCAGCAGCCAGGGGACAGGGGGCAATCAGCCCCAGCATTTT
CDR3: CASSQGTGGNQPQHF

V: TRBV9
D: TRBD1
size: -
J: TRBJ2-7
DNA: TGTGCCAGCAGCGTCCTCGGGACAGGGAGGTGGGACGAGCAGTACTTC
CDR3: CASSVLGTGRWDEQYF

V: TRBV2
D: -
size: -
J: TRBJ1-1
DNA: TGTGCCAGCAGTGTTATGACAGGAGGTGAAGCTTTCTTT
CDR3: CASSVMTGGEAFF

V: TRBV19
D: -
size: -
J: TRBJ2-7
DNA: TGTGCCAGTAGTATAGCCTCACAGGGTACCTACGAGCAGTACTTC
CDR3: CASSIASQGTYEQYF

V: TRBV19
D: TRBD1
size: -
J: TRBJ2-5
DNA: TGTGCCAGTAGTAAGGGACAGGCCCTCGAGACCCAGTACTTC
CDR3: CASSKGQALETQYF

V: TRBV6-5
D: TRBD1
size: -
J: TRBJ1-3
DNA: TGTGCCAGCAGTCAACAGGGGAGCTCTCGAAACACCATATATTTT
CDR3: CASSQQGSSRNTIYF

V: TRBV7-8
D: TRBD1
size: once
J: TRBJ1-1
DNA: TGTGCCAGCAGCTTAGGGGTCCGACAGGGGGGTGAAGCTTTCTTT
CDR3: CASSLGVRQGGEAFF

V: TRBV29-1
D: -
size: -
J: TRBJ1-1
DNA: TGCAGCGTTGCAGTCGGGGTGACTGAAGCTTTCTTT
CDR3: CSVAVGVTEAFF

V: TRBV6-5
D: -
size: once
J: TRBJ1-1
DNA: TGTGCCAGCAAAAGACGCGACAGTCCCCCTGAAGCTTTCTTT
CDR3: CASKRRDSPPEAFF

V: TRBV6-5
D: -
size: -
J: TRBJ2-1
DNA: TGTGCCAGCAGTCGGGGAAGGGTGCAGTTCTTC
CDR3: CASSRGRVQFF

V: TRBV27
D: TRBD1
size: few
J: TRBJ1-1
DNA: TGTGCCAGCAGTTTAGGTTACAGGGGGCCATTAACTGAAGCTTTCTTT
CDR3: CASSLGYRGPLTEAFF

V: TRBV7-3
D: TRBD1
size: -
J: TRBJ2-1
DNA: TGTGCCAGCAGCCGAAATCCCGGGACAGGGTACAATGAGCAGTTCTTC
CDR3: CASSRNPGTGYNEQFF

V: TRBV5-4
D: -
size: -
J: TRBJ1-2
DNA: TGTGCCAGCAGCCAGGTGGGGGCCTATGGCTACACCTTC
CDR3: CASSQVGAYGYTF

V: TRBV5-6
D: TRBD1
size: -
J: TRBJ1-2
DNA: TGTGCCAGCAGTGACAGGGCGATTCCCTATGGCTACACCTTC
CDR3: CASSDRAIPYGYTF

V: TRBV7-7
D: TRBD1
size: -
J: TRBJ2-2
DNA: TGTGCTAGCAGCCATGGGACAGGGGGCACCGGGGAGCTGTTTTTT
CDR3: CASSHGTGGTGELFF

V: TRBV10-3
D: -
size: -
J: TRBJ1-1
DNA: TGTGCCACCAGGCTAGGGCGGGACGGGCAGGAAGCTTTCTTT
CDR3: CATRLGRDGQEAFF

V: TRBV6-5
D: TRBD1
size: once
J: TRBJ1-2
DNA: TGTGCCAGCAGTTGGGACAGGGCGGGTGGCTACACCTTC
CDR3: CASSWDRAGGYTF

V: TRBV5-8
D: TRBD1
size: -
J: TRBJ1-1
DNA: TGTGCCAGCAGCGTAGGACAGGGGAACACTGAAGCTTTCTTT
CDR3: CASSVGQGNTEAFF

V: TRBV4-1
D: -
size: -
J: TRBJ1-2
DNA: TGCGCCAGCAGCCAGGCCGGGATAGACTCCTATGGCTACACCTTC
CDR3: CASSQAGIDSYGYTF

V: TRBV19
D: -
size: -
J: TRBJ1-4
DNA: TGTGCCAGTGCACCCTCACGGGTGACTAATGAAAAACTGTTTTTT
CDR3: CASAPSRVTNEKLFF